Sequencing of this T cell receptor beta chain was carried out in a study of cytomegalovirus exposure and HLA in healthy donors. All donors participated as healthy donors of bone marrow. Whole-study findings and limits: Cytomegalovirus-associated status was assigned to about 150 TCR beta chains. According to a later analysis, most TCR beta chains associated with CMV appeared HLA-restricted.

Use of 60 Vbeta and 13 Jbeta primers characterized the PCR. The protocol was immunoSEQ multiplex PCR, while the TCRdb copy is restricted to in-frame clones and leaves out a portion. This table holds 100,000 to 140,000 clones, about 74% found once. V gave up 1 base and J gave up 0 bases, with 7 bases separating them. Per germline, CDR1 SGDLS and CDR2 YYNGEE. This CDR3 is 15 amino acids long. In regard to this clone: The antigen remains undetermined.

The rearrangement links TRBV9 to TRBJ1-4, with D unresolved. The sequenced sample consisted of PBMCs. The receptor was derived from a woman in her 40s in good health and CMV-seropositive. DNA for the CDR3: TGTGCCAGCAGCGTAAGTTCAGCAACTAATGAAAAACTGTTTTTT. Its translation is CASSVSSATNEKLFF.